The 12 T cell receptor beta chains given below trace back to one sample, sequenced in a study of T cell responses to AZD1222 COVID-19 vaccine. Profiling relied on immunoSEQ multiplex PCR, and the TCRdb table lists in-frame clones only, not all of them. Among 50,000 or so clones listed, 88% were seen once. The source was peripheral blood, collected on day 0 of AZD1222 vaccination. The receptors here all came from an adult in good health.

The sample holds one count of this clone. The junction departs from germline at one end; a sequencing error may be responsible. The rearrangement links TRBV6-5 to TRBJ1-1, with a weak D call TRBD1 (5 bases). The germline V gene encodes CDR1 MNHEY and CDR2 SVGAGI. The CDR3 spans 14 residues. CDR3 amino acids: CASSDSGIGTEAFF. CDR3 bases: TGTGCCAGCAGTGACTCAGGGATCGGCACTGAAGCTTTCTTT.

The chain recombines TRBV2 with TRBJ2-1, with D perhaps TRBD1 (7 bases). This CDR3 spans 17 amino acids. CDR1 and CDR2 (germline): SNHLY, FYNNEI. Trimming left V 5 bases short and J 9 bases short, with 26 bases between. CDR3 nucleotides: TGTGCCAGCAGTCCCCGACGGATAGACCATCAGGGGGGTGAGCAGTTCTTC. Translation gives CASSPRRIDHQGGEQFF.

The genes are TRBV3-1 (or the pseudogene TRBV3-2) and TRBJ2-5; D is perhaps TRBD1 (5 bases). Germline CDR1 reads LGHDT; CDR2 reads YNNKEL (reference sequence). The CDR3 is 16 amino acids. Trimming left V 0 bases short and J 1 base short, with 12 bases between. The CDR3 region is CASSQEDRRPQETQYF. CDR3 nucleotide sequence: TGTGCCAGCAGCCAAGAAGACAGACGCCCCCAAGAGACCCAGTACTTC.

The rearrangement uses TRBV6-5 and TRBJ1-6; TRBD1 might be the D (6 bases). The ends were cut back, 1 base at V and 7 bases at J, with 8 bases in the middle. Germline V gene sequence: CDR1 MNHEY, CDR2 SVGAGI. CDR3 length: 14 amino acids. CDR3 sequence reads: CASSYWDKNSPLHF. For the CDR3, the DNA is TGTGCCAGCAGTTACTGGGACAAAAATTCACCCCTCCACTTT.

The rearrangement links TRBV5-6 to TRBJ2-4, with D hard to call. CDR1 is SGHDT and CDR2 is YYEEEE in the germline V gene. The CDR3 covers 13 residues. Trimming cost V 2 bases and J 9 bases, with 12 bases left between them. The CDR3 DNA reads as TGTGCCAGCAGCTTTAGGACCACCAGCATTCAGTACTTC. This encodes CASSFRTTSIQYF. The variable domain in full, completed from reference TRBV5-6 and TRBJ2-4, reads DAGVTQSPTHLIKTRGQQVTLRCSPKSGHDTVSWYQQALGQGPQFIFQYYEEEERQRGNFPDRFSGHQFPNYSSELNVNALLLGDSALYLCASSFRTTSIQYFGAGTRLSVL.

The chain employs TRBV9 and TRBJ2-1; tentative D call: TRBD1 (5 bases). The V and J ends lost 3 bases and 4 bases respectively, with 14 bases between them. Germline loops: CDR1 SGDLS, CDR2 YYNGEE. The CDR3 extends over 15 amino acids. The CDR3 reads CASSDGARRYNEQFF. The CDR3 coding sequence is TGTGCCAGCAGCGATGGGGCTAGGCGATACAATGAGCAGTTCTTC.

This rearrangement joins TRBV19 to TRBJ1-1; tentatively, D is TRBD1 (6 bases). Germline CDR1 reads LNHDA; CDR2 reads SQIVND (reference sequence). This CDR3 has 13 amino acids. Trimming left V 8 bases short and J 0 bases short, with 10 bases between. The CDR3: CASAGTMNTEAFF. Written as DNA, the CDR3 is TGTGCCAGTGCCGGGACAATGAACACTGAAGCTTTCTTT.

CDR3 protein: CATSREGGQAPGNTIYF. In DNA form, the CDR3 reads TGTGCCACCAGCAGAGAAGGAGGGCAGGCCCCTGGAAACACCATATATTTT. The chain combines TRBV15 with TRBJ1-3, with D unclear. The CDR3 spans 17 residues. V was cut by 0 bases and J by 2 bases, with 14 bases left in between. Germline V gene data show CDR1 as LNHNV and CDR2 as YYDKDF (reference sequence).

The rearrangement links TRBV3-1 (or the pseudogene TRBV3-2) to TRBJ1-1; D is unclear. Germline loops: CDR1 LGHDT, CDR2 YNNKEL (reference sequence). Trimming cost V 4 bases and J 2 bases, with 11 bases left between them. The CDR3 extends over 14 amino acids. The CDR3 DNA sequence: TGTGCCAGCAGCCCGAATCCAGTTAACACTGAAGCTTTCTTT. This gives the protein CASSPNPVNTEAFF.

This clone was detected only once. The J gene is TRBJ1-2, the V gene TRBV14; D is possibly TRBD1 (5 bases). CDR1 is SGHDN and CDR2 is FVKESK in the germline V gene. The CDR3 totals 15 residues. V lost 5 bases to trimming and J lost 2 bases, with 15 bases between them. The CDR3 region is CASSSGLTQNYGYTF. CDR3 in DNA: TGTGCCAGCAGCTCGGGACTGACTCAAAACTATGGCTACACCTTC.

The V and J genes are TRBV19 and TRBJ1-1; unclear D gene. Germline assignment: CDR1 LNHDA and CDR2 SQIVND (reference sequence). The CDR3 runs 14 residues. With 8 bases removed from V and 5 bases from J, the gap between germline ends came to 18 bases. CDR3 in DNA: TGTGCCAGTTCCGCATGGGAAGAAGTGACTGAAGCTTTCTTT. It codes for CASSAWEEVTEAFF. Drawing the rest from reference TRBV19 and TRBJ1-1, the complete variable domain is DGGITQSPKYLFRKEGQNVTLSCEQNLNHDAMYWYRQDPGQGLRLIYYSQIVNDFQKGDIAEGYSVSREKKESFPLTVTSAQKNPTAFYLCASSAWEEVTEAFFGQGTRLTVV.

This clone has a single count. CDR3 residues: CASSFGFSGRQETQYF. CDR3 sequence (DNA): TGTGCCAGCAGCTTCGGATTTAGCGGGAGACAAGAGACCCAGTACTTC. The chain joins TRBV7-8 to TRBJ2-5, with TRBD2 matching over 9 bases. The trim removed 3 bases at V and 2 bases at J, leaving 7 bases unmatched. Germline values: CDR1 SGHVS, CDR2 FQNEAQ. This CDR3 region has 16 residues.